A selection of T cell receptor beta chains follows, all from one sample in a study of prognosis after radiotherapy for stage I lung cancer. Each CDR3 protein gets one entry after TCRdb re-called the multiplex PCR reads with MiXCR. Of 30,000 to 40,000 distinct CDR3 sequences in the sample, approximately 24% are singletons; the top ten hold 20% to 30%. The specimen comprised PBMCs, sampled before or after stereotactic body radiation therapy (not recorded which). Receptor source: a donor of 50 years or more with non-small cell lung cancer. Both conserved end residues are part of each CDR3. Fields, in order: V gene, J gene, CDR3 protein.

TRBV5-1	TRBJ2-5	CATSTSGGVETQYF
TRBV14	TRBJ2-1	CASSQSGPHNEQFF
TRBV7-2	TRBJ2-3	CASSLVGAADTQYF
TRBV5-8	TRBJ2-3	CASSLDRVTDTQYF
TRBV9	TRBJ2-7	CASSTVALAGGDEQYF
TRBV9	TRBJ1-5	CASGYEGSQPQHF
TRBV9	TRBJ2-2	CASSVGGGELFF
TRBV7-8	TRBJ1-4	CASSYRDRGKLFF
TRBV6-9	TRBJ2-7	CASSYYTGTGIYEKYF
TRBV5-5	TRBJ1-2	CASSGQSANYGYTF
TRBV5-4	TRBJ1-3	CASSPGRENTIYF
TRBV6-1	TRBJ1-4	CASTLSQGEKLFF
TRBV19	TRBJ1-5	CASSMSGGKQPQHF
TRBV12-3/TRBV12-4	TRBJ2-3	CASSFERINTDTQYF
TRBV5-6	TRBJ1-1	CASSIDRGRTEAFF
TRBV5-1	TRBJ1-2	CASSLGGQGLYGYTF
TRBV25-1	TRBJ2-3	CASSRQGSFTDTQYF
TRBV20-1	TRBJ2-7	CSVLLSRRSYEQYF
TRBV4-2	TRBJ1-4	CASSQDAAVGKLFF
TRBV9	TRBJ2-1	CASSVRGHPGGNEQFF
TRBV10-3	TRBJ1-2	CAISELGSDGYTF
TRBV9	TRBJ2-1	CASSAGTSGSNEQFF
TRBV28	TRBJ2-1	CASSYFPFSYNEQFF
TRBV5-8	TRBJ2-7	CASSSWTGYHEQYF
TRBV14	TRBJ1-1	CASSKVENTEAFF
TRBV30	TRBJ2-6	CAWSAEGAGANVLTF
TRBV4-2	TRBJ1-3	CASSQDVTYSGNTIYF
TRBV4-1	TRBJ1-2	CASSQDTPQGQTFFYGYTF
TRBV7-6	TRBJ1-1	CASSGTLCTKAFF
TRBV6-2/TRBV6-3	TRBJ2-2	CASSSYGGFFTGELFF
TRBV27	TRBJ1-5	CASSQGYSNQPQHF
TRBV6-2/TRBV6-3	TRBJ2-1	CASSEFGDRGDEQFF
TRBV11-1	TRBJ1-4	CASSFAGGSEKLFF